A selection of T cell receptor beta chains follows, all from one sample in a study of cytotoxic CD8 clonotypes in ibrutinib-treated CLL. The method was immunoSEQ multiplex PCR; TCRdb's version includes in-frame clones alone and lacks a portion of them. The data show roughly 70,000 clones, with 80% seen just once and 7.7% held by the top ten. Sequenced here: PBMCs, sampled at disease progression, from a patient treated with ibrutinib. These receptor sequences come from a human donor with chronic lymphocytic leukemia. CDR3s include the opening cysteine and the closing phenylalanine or tryptophan. The order of the fields is CDR3 DNA, CDR3 protein, CDR3 length, J gene, D gene, V gene, clone size. A D gene is named only where the DNA matches it firmly. Rows give clone size only sometimes, using once, few, many, or a class for an expanded clone.

cdr3_nt: TGTGCCTGGACCGGACCCCGGTCCCCCACAGATACGCAGTATTTT
cdr3_aa: CAWTGPRSPTDTQYF
cdr3_length: 15
j_call: TRBJ2-3
d_call: -
v_call: TRBV30
clone_size: -

cdr3_nt: TGCGCCAGCAGCCAAAGTGGTTGGACAGATACGCAGTATTTT
cdr3_aa: CASSQSGWTDTQYF
cdr3_length: 14
j_call: TRBJ2-3
d_call: -
v_call: TRBV4-1
clone_size: -

cdr3_nt: TGTGCCTGGAGAGGGACAGTTCGTTTAGGTTATGGCTACACCTTC
cdr3_aa: CAWRGTVRLGYGYTF
cdr3_length: 15
j_call: TRBJ1-2
d_call: TRBD1
v_call: TRBV30
clone_size: -

cdr3_nt: TGTGCCAGCTCACCTACAGGGGGTATGGGTTCACCCCTCCACTTT
cdr3_aa: CASSPTGGMGSPLHF
cdr3_length: 15
j_call: TRBJ1-6
d_call: TRBD1
v_call: TRBV18
clone_size: few

cdr3_nt: TGCGCCAGCAGCTTGATATTTGATGGGAGTTATGGCTACACCTTC
cdr3_aa: CASSLIFDGSYGYTF
cdr3_length: 15
j_call: TRBJ1-2
d_call: -
v_call: TRBV5-1
clone_size: -

cdr3_nt: TGTGCCAGCAGCTCGGGGGCGTTCTCCCTAGACGAGCAGTTCTTC
cdr3_aa: CASSSGAFSLDEQFF
cdr3_length: 15
j_call: TRBJ2-1
d_call: -
v_call: TRBV7-3
clone_size: -

cdr3_nt: TGTGCCAGCAGTTTACTGGACAGGCCCTACGAGCAGTACTTC
cdr3_aa: CASSLLDRPYEQYF
cdr3_length: 14
j_call: TRBJ2-7
d_call: TRBD1
v_call: TRBV27
clone_size: -

cdr3_nt: TGCGCCAGCAGCCCATCCGGGACAAACTATGGCTACACCTTC
cdr3_aa: CASSPSGTNYGYTF
cdr3_length: 14
j_call: TRBJ1-2
d_call: -
v_call: TRBV4-1
clone_size: -

cdr3_nt: TGTGCCACCAGCAGTCGGAGATATCAGCCCCAGCATTTT
cdr3_aa: CATSSRRYQPQHF
cdr3_length: 13
j_call: TRBJ1-5
d_call: -
v_call: TRBV15
clone_size: few

cdr3_nt: TGCGCCAGCAGCACTTTTTCTAGTGTCGATGAGCAGTTCTTC
cdr3_aa: CASSTFSSVDEQFF
cdr3_length: 14
j_call: TRBJ2-1
d_call: -
v_call: TRBV5-1
clone_size: -

cdr3_nt: TGTGCCAGCAGCTCTGGGACCTATGGCTACACCTTC
cdr3_aa: CASSSGTYGYTF
cdr3_length: 12
j_call: TRBJ1-2
d_call: -
v_call: TRBV5-6
clone_size: -

cdr3_nt: TGTGCCAGCAGCTTAGCGGACTATCAGCCCCAGCATTTT
cdr3_aa: CASSLADYQPQHF
cdr3_length: 13
j_call: TRBJ1-5
d_call: -
v_call: TRBV7-9
clone_size: -

cdr3_nt: TGTGCCAGTAGTATTGGGGCTTCGAGCGGAAACACCATATATTTT
cdr3_aa: CASSIGASSGNTIYF
cdr3_length: 15
j_call: TRBJ1-3
d_call: -
v_call: TRBV19
clone_size: -

cdr3_nt: TGCAGTGCCCAAAGGGTGGGGGAGCAGTACTTC
cdr3_aa: CSAQRVGEQYF
cdr3_length: 11
j_call: TRBJ2-7
d_call: -
v_call: TRBV20-1
clone_size: -